This T cell receptor (beta chain) is from a study of blood T cell repertoires in COVID-19. Whole-study context: T cells, B-cell-depleted T cells, or PBMCs supplied cDNA or gDNA.

Trimming cost V 6 bases and J 4 bases, with 12 bases left between them. The CDR3 extends over 13 amino acids. Germline V lookup: CDR1 SNHLY, CDR2 FYNNEI. Authors' methods: Reference gene primer amplification gave estimated nucleated cell counts. Method: immunoSEQ multiplex PCR; TCRdb's copy keeps in-frame clones and lacks some. V, J and clone size reflect that table, while D and trimming were determined from the DNA. The sample holds a few hundred thousand clones, about 86% seen once. Enrollment of patients from Seattle took place during active infection, with longitudinal follow-up. This receptor was taken from a woman aged 55-69 years with COVID-19, enrolled during active disease. The sequenced material came from peripheral blood. The chain employs TRBV2 and TRBJ1-2; D remains ambiguous. The CDR3 protein is CASRTDGGYGYTF. CDR3 bases: TGTGCCAGCAGGACGGACGGAGGCTATGGCTACACCTTC.